These T cell receptor beta chains were read from a single sample in a study of CD8+ T cells in alopecia areata. The data were produced by immunoSEQ multiplex PCR, yet TCRdb's version contains in-frame clones alone and is incomplete. Of fewer than 150,000 clones in the sample, around 82% were seen once. Material: CD8+ T cells sorted from blood, obtained at week 4, from a patient treated with tofacitinib. The receptors come from a human donor with alopecia areata. CDR3s leave out the opening cysteine and the closing phenylalanine or tryptophan. Clone sizes are given selectively: once, few, many, or a class where the clone is expanded.

size | J | V | CDR3
. | TRBJ2-2 | TRBV7-7 | ASSPHNGETNTGELF
. | TRBJ2-4 | TRBV7-6 | ASSPQTSGGAKNIQY
. | TRBJ1-1 | TRBV11-2 | ASGGGSPKAF
. | TRBJ2-3 | TRBV4-1 | ASSQDRGADTQY
. | TRBJ2-7 | TRBV7-9 | ASSPGTGVAYEQY
. | TRBJ2-6 | TRBV14 | ASSQRSFSGANVLT
. | TRBJ2-4 | TRBV19 | ASSALPAGLNIQY
. | TRBJ2-7 | TRBV6-9 | ASSYSLEVPTYEQY
. | TRBJ2-6 | TRBV27 | ASQIGSGANVLT
once | TRBJ2-5 | TRBV11-2 | ASSFKTVQETQY
. | TRBJ2-3 | TRBV7-2 | ASSLVGGPTDTQY
. | TRBJ2-1 | TRBV10-2 | ASSRLAGGPHEQF
. | TRBJ2-7 | TRBV7-9 | ASSFPPGQKAYEQY
. | TRBJ1-5 | TRBV5-1 | ASSLGAGNQPQH
. | TRBJ2-7 | TRBV7-2 | ASSLRSYEQY
few | TRBJ2-1 | TRBV5-4 | ASSPRGHTYNEQF
. | . | TRBV30 | AWSGGQAYEQY
. | TRBJ2-4 | TRBV27 | ASSFGNIQY
. | TRBJ2-7 | TRBV4-3 | ASSQGGAGEQY
. | TRBJ2-2 | TRBV5-6 | ASSWDRSTGELF
. | TRBJ1-1 | TRBV19 | AWDRSAF
. | TRBJ2-7 | TRBV5-1 | ASSPSTGIYEQY
once | TRBJ2-3 | TRBV7-6 | ASSSAWGSGRTDTQY
. | TRBJ2-7 | TRBV7-9 | ASSLPSSYEQY
. | TRBJ2-5 | TRBV29-1 | SVEPRVEGTQY
. | TRBJ2-1 | TRBV7-9 | ASSLGRGTYNEQF
. | TRBJ2-3 | TRBV7-6 | ASSSDRAKLTDTQY
. | TRBJ2-7 | TRBV19 | ASSTTQGSSYEQY
. | TRBJ1-1 | TRBV2 | ASTPAGASNTEAF
few | TRBJ2-2 | TRBV30 | AWSVRLAGGTGELF
. | TRBJ2-1 | TRBV7-3 | ASSLWGGGDSSYNEQF
few | TRBJ2-1 | TRBV6-6 | ASSSGTYNEQF
. | TRBJ2-7 | TRBV10-3 | AISDPDREGSYEQY
. | TRBJ2-1 | TRBV2 | ASSGEGITSRPYNEQF
. | TRBJ2-3 | TRBV7-2 | ASRQSSGGTDTQY
once | TRBJ1-2 | TRBV7-9 | ASSSPLGHGTYGYT
. | TRBJ2-3 | TRBV7-2 | ASSSLAGSDTQY
once | TRBJ2-6 | TRBV7-9 | ASSLALGSGANVLT
. | TRBJ2-1 | TRBV6-5 | ASSYGSGGGNEQF
. | TRBJ2-3 | TRBV7-9 | ASLYGGTSGGGTDTQY
. | TRBJ2-7 | TRBV5-1 | ASSAHPGTAYEQY
. | TRBJ2-3 | TRBV7-9 | ASSILTDTQY
. | TRBJ2-7 | TRBV15 | ATSREIGWRAYEQY
. | TRBJ2-7 | TRBV7-8 | ASSFPGGTYEQY
. | TRBJ2-2 | TRBV2 | ASSGDRVAGELF
. | TRBJ2-5 | TRBV6-6 | ASSYEGQGKTQY
. | TRBJ1-6 | TRBV6-5 | ASSYSNNSPLH
. | TRBJ1-2 | TRBV29-1 | SADDGALYGYT
. | TRBJ2-1 | TRBV7-9 | ASSTNEQF
. | TRBJ2-1 | TRBV30 | AWSVEGGLNEQF
. | TRBJ2-2 | TRBV27 | ASTGQLNTGELF
few | TRBJ2-3 | TRBV7-9 | ASSPLRDRVTDTQY
. | TRBJ2-5 | TRBV29-1 | SVDRQRGTGEETQY